The T cell receptor beta chain described here comes from a study of blood T cell repertoires in COVID-19. Looking at the study overall: From the United States, Italy and Spain came samples of acute and convalescent COVID-19.

In its sample, this clone was seen once. Trimming cost V 4 bases and J 5 bases; bases outside gene matches: 7. CDR1 and CDR2 (germline): SGHRS, YFSETQ. The length of the CDR3 is 14 residues. Measured with immunoSEQ multiplex PCR; TCRdb has only the in-frame clones, and not every one. The sample has 150,000 to 200,000 clones; approximately 91% are singletons. The source of this sequence is a man between 18 and 29 years old with acute or convalescent COVID-19. Sequencing was carried out using peripheral blood. This chain connects TRBV5-1 to TRBJ1-2; the match to TRBD1 covers 8 bases. The chain's CDR3 is CASSPTDRDYGYTF. The CDR3 coding sequence is TGCGCCAGCAGCCCCACGGACAGGGATTATGGCTACACCTTC.